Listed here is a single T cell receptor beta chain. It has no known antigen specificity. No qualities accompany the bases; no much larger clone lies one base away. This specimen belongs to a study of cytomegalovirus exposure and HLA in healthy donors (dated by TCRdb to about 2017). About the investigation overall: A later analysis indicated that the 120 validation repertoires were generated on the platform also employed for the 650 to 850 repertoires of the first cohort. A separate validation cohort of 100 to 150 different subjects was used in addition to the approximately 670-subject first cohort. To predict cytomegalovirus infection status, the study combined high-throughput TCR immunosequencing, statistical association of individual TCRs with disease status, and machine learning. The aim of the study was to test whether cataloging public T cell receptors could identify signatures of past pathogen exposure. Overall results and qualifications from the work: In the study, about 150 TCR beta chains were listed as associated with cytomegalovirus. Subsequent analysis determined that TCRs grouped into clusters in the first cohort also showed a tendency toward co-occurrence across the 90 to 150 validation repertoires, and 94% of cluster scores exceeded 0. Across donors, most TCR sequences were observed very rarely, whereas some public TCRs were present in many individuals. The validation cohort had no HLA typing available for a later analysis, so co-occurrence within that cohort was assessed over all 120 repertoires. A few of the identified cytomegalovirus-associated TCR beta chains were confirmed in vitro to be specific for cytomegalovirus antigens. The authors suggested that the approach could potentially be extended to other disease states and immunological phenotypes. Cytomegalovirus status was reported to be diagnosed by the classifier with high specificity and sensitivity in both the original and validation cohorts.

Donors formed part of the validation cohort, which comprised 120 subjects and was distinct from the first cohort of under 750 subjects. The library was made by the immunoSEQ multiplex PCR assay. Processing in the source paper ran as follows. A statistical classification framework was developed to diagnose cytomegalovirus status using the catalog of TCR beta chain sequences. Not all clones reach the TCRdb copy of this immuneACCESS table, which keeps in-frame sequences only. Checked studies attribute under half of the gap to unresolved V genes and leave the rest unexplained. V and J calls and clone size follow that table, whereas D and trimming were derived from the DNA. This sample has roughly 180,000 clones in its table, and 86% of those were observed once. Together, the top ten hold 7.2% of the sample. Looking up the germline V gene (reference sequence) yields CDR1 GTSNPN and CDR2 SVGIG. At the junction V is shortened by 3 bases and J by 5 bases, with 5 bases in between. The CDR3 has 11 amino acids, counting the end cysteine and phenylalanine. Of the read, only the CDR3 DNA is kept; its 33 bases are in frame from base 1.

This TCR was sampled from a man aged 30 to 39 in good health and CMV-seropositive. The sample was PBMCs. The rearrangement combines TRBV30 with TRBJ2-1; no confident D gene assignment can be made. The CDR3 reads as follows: CAWSQDNEQFF. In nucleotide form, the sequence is TGTGCCTGGAGCCAGGACAATGAGCAGTTCTTC. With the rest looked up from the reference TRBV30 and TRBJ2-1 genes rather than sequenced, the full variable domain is SQTIHQWPATLVQPVGSPLSLECTVEGTSNPNLYWYRQAAGRGLQLLFYSVGIGQISSEVPQNLSASRPQDRQFILSSKKLLLSDSGFYLCAWSQDNEQFFGPGTRLTVL.